One sample yielded the 32 T cell receptor beta chains listed below, sequenced in a study of blood T cells in healthy people across ages. Together with a sample-barcoded 5' primer, a J-beta primer mix was included in a second PCR lasting about 6 to 11 cycles. TCRdb called the 5' RACE reads again in MiXCR, with one record for every CDR3 protein. This sample has around 2 million distinct CDR3 sequences, with about two fifths found just once. Sequencing was carried out using blood. The receptors originated from a human donor in good health.

The rearrangement joins TRBV9 to TRBJ2-3; 10 nucleotides align to TRBD1. V dropped 3 bases and J dropped 3; count of bases not matched to a gene: 4. CDR1 is SGDLS, CDR2 YYNGEE, per germline. This CDR3 spans 15 amino acids. As DNA, the CDR3 is TGTGCCAGCAGCGGGGACAGGGGAAGGACAGATACGCAGTATTTT. This translates into CASSGDRGRTDTQYF.

The V call is TRBV24-1, the J call TRBJ2-2; tentatively, D is TRBD1 (6 bases). CDR1 KGHDR and CDR2 SFDVKD come from the germline V gene. Trimming removed 3 bases from V and 7 bases from J, with 17 bases in between. CDR3 size: 16 residues. The CDR3 loop is CATSDTTGFYNGELFF. In DNA, the CDR3 is TGTGCCACCAGTGATACCACAGGGTTTTACAACGGGGAGCTGTTTTTT.

This clonotype was recorded at least ten times. This sequence joins TRBV9 and TRBJ2-1; unclear D gene. Trimming pared 0 bases from V and 0 bases from J, leaving 1 base between. CDR1 and CDR2 (germline): SGDLS, YYNGEE. This CDR3 contains 13 residues. The CDR3 nucleotides are TGTGCCAGCAGCGTAGCCTCCTACAATGAGCAGTTCTTC. Residues: CASSVASYNEQFF.

The chain employs TRBV29-1 and TRBJ1-4, with 8 bases matching TRBD1. The CDR3 is 13 amino acids. V lost 5 bases to trimming and J lost 10 bases; unmatched junction nucleotides: 9. The V gene's germline CDR1 is SQVTM and CDR2 ANQGSEA. The CDR3 loop is CSVLGTGLRKLFF. DNA of the CDR3: TGCAGCGTTCTTGGGACAGGCCTTAGAAAACTGTTTTTT.

This clonotype was observed once. The rearrangement uses TRBV20-1 and TRBJ1-2; TRBD1 is a possible D gene (5 bases). The length of the CDR3 is 13 residues. Trimming removed 1 base from V and 4 bases from J, with 10 bases in between. Germline-derived CDR1 and CDR2 are DFQATT and SNEGSKA (reference sequence). CDR3 sequence: CSARAGRSYGYTF. The DNA of the CDR3 is TGCAGTGCTAGAGCGGGACGTAGCTATGGCTACACCTTC.

This clonotype was counted between two and nine times. The V and J genes are TRBV25-1 and TRBJ2-6, with D possibly being TRBD1 (6 bases). V lost 5 bases and J 11 bases, leaving 19 bases between the germline ends. Looked up from germline, CDR1 is MGHDK and CDR2 is SYGVNS. The CDR3 covers 15 residues. As DNA, the CDR3 is TGTGCCAGCAGTCCCCCCGACAGGCCTCACGACGTCCTGACTTTC. Translated: CASSPPDRPHDVLTF. The full variable domain, completed using reference TRBV25-1 and TRBJ2-6, is EADIYQTPRYLVIGTGKKITLECSQTMGHDKMYWYQQDPGMELHLIHYSYGVNSTEKGDLSSESTVSRIRTEHFPLTLESARPSHTSQYLCASSPPDRPHDVLTFGAGSRLTVL.

This clonotype was seen only a few times. J is TRBJ1-1 and V is TRBV7-6; D gene unclear. The CDR3 consists of 13 residues. CDR1 and CDR2 (germline): SGHVS, FNYEAQ. The V gene lost 5 bases and the J gene lost 7 bases, with 14 bases spanning the gap. This CDR3 is CASSPADHNEAFF. The CDR3 DNA is TGTGCCAGCAGCCCGGCGGATCATAATGAAGCTTTCTTT.

The chain joins TRBV4-2 to TRBJ2-1; 10 bases align to TRBD2. V shed 0 bases, J shed 9 bases, and the junction held 5 bases outside the gene matches. CDR3 length: 15 residues. CDR1 and CDR2 (germline): LGHNA, YNFKEQ. CDR3 sequence reads: CASSQEAGGPGEQFF. For the CDR3, the DNA is TGTGCCAGCAGCCAAGAAGCGGGGGGGCCGGGTGAGCAGTTCTTC.

This clonotype has only a few counts. The V and J genes are TRBV14 and TRBJ1-1; tentatively, D is TRBD1 (5 bases). Germline loops: CDR1 SGHDN, CDR2 FVKESK. This CDR3 is built from 13 residues. With 4 bases removed from V and 6 bases from J, the gap between germline ends came to 12 bases. The CDR3 coding sequence is TGTGCCAGCAGCCGGACACGGGGGGCTGAAGCTTTCTTT. Translation gives CASSRTRGAEAFF.

About this clonotype itself: A read error may explain this, as a much larger clone is one base away. The chain employs TRBV5-5 and TRBJ2-3, with 13 bases aligning to TRBD2. Germline assignment: CDR1 SGHKS and CDR2 YYEKEE (reference sequence). This CDR3 region has 16 residues. CDR3 bases: TGTGCCCGCAGCCTTGGACTAGCGGGGGTCACAGATACGCAGTATTTT. This encodes CARSLGLAGVTDTQYF.

J is TRBJ1-5 and V is TRBV9; tentatively, D is TRBD1 (5 bases). The ends were cut back, 2 bases at V and 8 bases at J, with 17 bases in the middle. The CDR3 extends over 15 amino acids. CDR1 SGDLS and CDR2 YYNGEE come from the germline V gene. CDR3 coding DNA: TGTGCCAGCAGCGTTCGGGACGGAATCTTAAAGCCCCAGCATTTT. The encoded protein is CASSVRDGILKPQHF.

The rearrangement links TRBV4-3 to TRBJ2-3, with 8 bases that match TRBD2. The CDR3 runs 18 residues. Germline values: CDR1 LGHNA, CDR2 YSLEER. Trimming cost V 0 bases and J 4 bases; bases outside gene matches: 12. The CDR3 here is CASSQDSLLRGAADTQYF. Written as DNA, the CDR3 is TGCGCCAGCAGCCAAGATTCCCTCTTGCGGGGGGCAGCAGATACGCAGTATTTT.

V and J are TRBV3-1 and TRBJ1-2; the D is unclear. Germline V lookup: CDR1 LGHDT, CDR2 YNNKEL (reference sequence). Trimming took off 4 bases at V and 0 bases at J, with 12 bases between the two ends. The CDR3 sequence is 15 residues long. For the CDR3, the DNA is TGTGCCAGCAGCCCGGCGGCCCGGGCTAACTATGGCTACACCTTC. It specifies CASSPAARANYGYTF.

The chain has TRBV1 and TRBJ1-1; the DNA was not compared with TRBD1, the D call given in the table. TRBV1 is flagged as a pseudogene. This CDR3 contains 16 residues. In nucleotides, the CDR3 is TGCACCAGCAGCCAAGAAGCACAGGTGGGGAACACTGAAGCTTTCTTT. This gives the protein CTSSQEAQVGNTEAFF.

This clonotype was found a few times. The chain couples TRBV7-9 to TRBJ2-1; D call uncertain. With 2 bases removed from V and 8 bases from J, the gap between germline ends came to 13 bases. CDR1 is SEHNR, CDR2 FQNEAQ, per germline (reference sequence). This CDR3 spans 14 amino acids. The CDR3 nucleotides are TGTGCCAGCAGCTTAACTAACTACGGTGATGAGCAGTTCTTC. Translation: CASSLTNYGDEQFF.

This clonotype was counted once. The gene calls are TRBV7-3 and TRBJ1-6; weak D call: TRBD1 (5 bases). The germline V gene encodes CDR1 SGHTA and CDR2 FQGTGA. CDR3 size: 15 residues. V was trimmed by 2 bases and J by 5 bases, leaving 10 bases between them. For the CDR3, the DNA is TGTGCCAGCAGCTTATCAGGGCAGAATAATTCACCCCTCCACTTT. Encoded protein: CASSLSGQNNSPLHF.

The chain has TRBV11-2 and TRBJ2-1; 7 positions agree with TRBD2. The ends lost 5 bases at V and 4 bases at J; junction bases unmatched: 8. Germline CDR1 and CDR2: SGHAT and FQNNGV. This CDR3 is 15 amino acids long. CDR3 protein: CASSLRGSQYNEQFF. In DNA, the CDR3 is TGTGCCAGCAGCCTGCGGGGGTCCCAGTACAATGAGCAGTTCTTC.

This chain joins TRBV11-2 and TRBJ2-3; TRBD2 matches at 12 bases. The CDR3 spans 16 residues. From germline, CDR1 is SGHAT and CDR2 FQNNGV. J was trimmed by 4 bases and V by 4 bases; bases with no gene match: 6. The CDR3 region has the DNA TGTGCCAGCAGCTCCACTAGCGGGGGGAGCGCAGATACGCAGTATTTT. Translated: CASSSTSGGSADTQYF.

The chain is built from TRBV25-1 and TRBJ2-3; D is ambiguous. The length of the CDR3 is 16 residues. Trimming removed 6 bases from V and 2 bases from J, with 18 bases in between. From germline, CDR1 is MGHDK and CDR2 SYGVNS. The CDR3 DNA follows: TGTGCCAGCAGCGCCAGGCAGGCAACCCCCACAGATACGCAGTATTTT. Translated: CASSARQATPTDTQYF.

There are a few counts of this clonotype. Sequence at one end of the junction differs from germline and may be a read error. The chain employs TRBV6-1 and TRBJ2-5, with 8 positions matching TRBD2. The DNA end is a closer match to TRBJ2-7, so the J assignment may be wrong. There are 13 residues in the CDR3. The germline V gene has CDR1 MNHNS and CDR2 SASEGT. CDR3 sequence: CAGSEGLGYEQYF. CDR3 coding DNA: TGTGCCGGCAGTGAGGGACTAGGTTACGAGCAGTACTTC.

This clonotype was counted only a few times. This chain links TRBV6-1 with TRBJ2-3; possibly TRBD1 for D (5 bases). The germline CDR1 and CDR2 sequences are MNHNS and SASEGT. Trimming left V 6 bases short and J 6 bases short, with 19 bases between. This CDR3 comprises 15 residues. CDR3 DNA: TGTGCCAGCAGGAAAGAAACAGGTTCGTCCGATACGCAGTATTTT. Protein: CASRKETGSSDTQYF.

This clonotype occurred a few times. The J gene is TRBJ1-2, the V gene TRBV4-1; 7 bases fit TRBD1. Per the germline V gene, CDR1 is MGHRA and CDR2 is YSYEKL. The CDR3 consists of 15 residues. The ends lost 2 bases at V and 8 bases at J; junction bases unmatched: 11. This CDR3 reads CASSQQGQRLIGYTF. The CDR3 DNA follows: TGCGCCAGCAGCCAACAGGGACAGCGGTTGATAGGCTACACCTTC.

This clonotype was observed a handful of times. The chain joins TRBV6-5 to TRBJ1-2; 9 bases align to TRBD1. After removal of 6 bases from V and 8 bases from J, the junction contained 10 bases not matched to a gene. Germline values: CDR1 MNHEY, CDR2 SVGAGI. CDR3 length equals 14 residues. CDR3 residues: CASSGQGKWGGYTF. CDR3 DNA: TGTGCCAGCAGCGGACAGGGGAAATGGGGAGGCTACACCTTC.

A single count supports this clonotype. V usage is TRBV6-2 or TRBV6-3 and J usage is TRBJ2-1; D is ambiguous. Germline loops: CDR1 MNHEY, CDR2 SVGEGT. The length of the CDR3 is 15 residues. V lost 10 bases, J lost 4 bases, and 20 bases lay in between. CDR3 protein: CAILSPGSTYNEQFF. CDR3 nucleotides: TGTGCCATCCTTTCGCCCGGGTCCACTTACAATGAGCAGTTCTTC.

The chain is built from TRBV14 and TRBJ2-1, with 7 bases fitting TRBD1. CDR3 size: 14 residues. CDR1 and CDR2 (germline): SGHDN, FVKESK. V trimming: 6 bases; J trimming: 3 bases; junction bases outside the gene matches: 5. The CDR3 here is CASSQQGLYNEQFF. CDR3 DNA sequence: TGTGCCAGCAGTCAACAGGGGCTCTACAATGAGCAGTTCTTC.

This clonotype showed up just a few times. The V and J genes are TRBV29-1 and TRBJ1-5; 7 nucleotides agree with TRBD1. The CDR3 is 13 amino acids. V was clipped by 5 bases and J by 3 bases; unmatched bases: 4. The V gene's germline CDR1 is SQVTM and CDR2 ANQGSEA. The CDR3 DNA reads TGCAGCGTTTCGACAGGGAACAATCAGCCCCAGCATTTT. Translating gives CSVSTGNNQPQHF.

The chain has TRBV6-5 and TRBJ1-2; D might be TRBD1 (6 bases). The CDR3 loop spans 19 amino acids. Germline V gives CDR1 MNHEY, CDR2 SVGAGI. V was clipped by 0 bases and J by 3 bases, with 23 bases between them. CDR3 DNA sequence: TGTGCCAGCAGTTACTCGATCGTGGGAGCGACAGGTCGTGACTATGGCTACACCTTC. Translated, it gives CASSYSIVGATGRDYGYTF.

This clonotype was detected a few times. The V call is TRBV4-2, the J call TRBJ1-1; D possibly corresponds to TRBD1 (6 bases). V dropped 5 bases and J dropped 6 bases, with 16 bases sitting between them. The CDR3 is 14 residues long. The germline CDR1 and CDR2 sequences are LGHNA and YNFKEQ. CDR3 sequence: CASSKAGDGAEAFF. The CDR3 region has the DNA TGTGCCAGCAGCAAGGCAGGGGATGGAGCTGAAGCTTTCTTT.

The chain carries TRBV6-5 and TRBJ1-5; 9 bases fit TRBD1. V trimming: 4 bases; J trimming: 5 bases; junction bases outside the gene matches: 18. CDR1 is MNHEY, CDR2 SVGAGI, per germline. The CDR3 has 19 amino acids. The CDR3, as DNA: TGTGCCAGCAGTTTAATCCCCTGGACCGGGACAGGGCATGATCAGCCCCAGCATTTT. This codes for CASSLIPWTGTGHDQPQHF.

This clonotype was detected only a few times. This rearrangement joins TRBV27 to TRBJ1-1; D is perhaps TRBD1 (5 bases). CDR1 is MNHEY and CDR2 is SMNVEV in the germline V gene (reference sequence). The CDR3 contains 15 residues. Deletions cut 7 bases from V and 3 bases from J, with 18 bases between. CDR3 sequence: CASTPAGAGYTEAFF. As DNA, the CDR3 is TGTGCCAGCACCCCCGCCGGGGCAGGGTACACTGAAGCTTTCTTT.

V and J are TRBV20-1 and TRBJ2-6, with TRBD2 as a possible D gene (6 bases). V lost 6 bases and J lost 0, with 18 bases in between. Per the germline V gene, CDR1 is DFQATT and CDR2 is SNEGSKA (reference sequence). CDR3 length: 17 amino acids. CDR3 protein: CSAYPGTASSGANVLTF. The CDR3 DNA sequence: TGCAGTGCGTATCCGGGGACTGCCAGCTCTGGGGCCAACGTCCTGACTTTC.

The chain combines TRBV28 with TRBJ2-7; 8 bases are shared with TRBD1. Unmatched junction bases numbered 10, after V lost 8 bases and J lost 7 bases. Germline V gene data show CDR1 as MDHEN and CDR2 as SYDVKM. There are 13 residues in the CDR3. CDR3 sequence reads: CASDRQGAREQYF. The CDR3 DNA is TGTGCCAGCGACCGGCAGGGGGCTAGAGAGCAGTACTTC.